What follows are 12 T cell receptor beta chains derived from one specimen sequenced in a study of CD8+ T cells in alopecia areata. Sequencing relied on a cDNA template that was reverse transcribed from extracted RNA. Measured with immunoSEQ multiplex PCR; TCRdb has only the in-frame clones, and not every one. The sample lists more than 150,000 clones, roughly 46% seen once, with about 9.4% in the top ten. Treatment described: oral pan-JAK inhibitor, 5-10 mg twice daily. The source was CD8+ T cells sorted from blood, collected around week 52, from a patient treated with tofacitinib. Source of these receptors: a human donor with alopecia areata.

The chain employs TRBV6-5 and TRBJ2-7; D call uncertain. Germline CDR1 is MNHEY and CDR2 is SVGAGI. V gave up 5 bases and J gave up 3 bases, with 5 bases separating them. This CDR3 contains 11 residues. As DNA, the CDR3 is TGTGCCAGCAGTAACCACTACGAGCAGTACTTC. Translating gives CASSNHYEQYF.

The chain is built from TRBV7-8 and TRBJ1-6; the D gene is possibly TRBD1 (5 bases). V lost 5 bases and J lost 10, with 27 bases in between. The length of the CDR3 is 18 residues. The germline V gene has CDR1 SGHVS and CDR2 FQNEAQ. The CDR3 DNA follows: TGTGCCAGCAGCCCCCGGGTGGGTTGGCAGGGAGGGCGGTCACCCCTCCACTTT. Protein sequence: CASSPRVGWQGGRSPLHF.

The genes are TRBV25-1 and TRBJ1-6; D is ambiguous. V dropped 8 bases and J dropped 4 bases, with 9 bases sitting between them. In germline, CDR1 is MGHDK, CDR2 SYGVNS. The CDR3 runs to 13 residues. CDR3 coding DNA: TGTGCCAGCTTAGGCCCATATAATTCACCCCTCCACTTT. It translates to CASLGPYNSPLHF.

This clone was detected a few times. The CDR3 protein is CASSLDASYNEQFF. CDR3 coding DNA: TGTGCCAGCAGCTTAGACGCTTCCTACAATGAGCAGTTCTTC. The rearrangement uses TRBV13 and TRBJ2-1; D uncertain. This CDR3 has 14 residues. Trimming stripped 1 base from V and 1 base from J, with 5 bases between. Germline values: CDR1 PRHDT, CDR2 FYEKMQ (reference sequence).

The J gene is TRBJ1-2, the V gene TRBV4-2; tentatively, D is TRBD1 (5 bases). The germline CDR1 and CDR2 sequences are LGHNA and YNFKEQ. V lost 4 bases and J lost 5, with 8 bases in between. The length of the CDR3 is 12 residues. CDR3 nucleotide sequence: TGTGCCAGCAGCCGGGAGGGGTATGGCTACACCTTC. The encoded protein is CASSREGYGYTF.

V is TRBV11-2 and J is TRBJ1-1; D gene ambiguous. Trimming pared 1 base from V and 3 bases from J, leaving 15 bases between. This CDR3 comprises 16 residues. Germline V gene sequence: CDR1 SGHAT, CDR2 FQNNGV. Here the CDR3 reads CASSLAARRMDTEAFF. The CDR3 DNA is TGTGCCAGCAGCTTAGCGGCTCGTAGGATGGACACTGAAGCTTTCTTT.

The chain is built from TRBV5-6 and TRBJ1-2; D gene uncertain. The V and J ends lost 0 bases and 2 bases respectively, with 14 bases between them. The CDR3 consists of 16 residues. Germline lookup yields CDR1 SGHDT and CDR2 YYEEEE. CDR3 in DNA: TGTGCCAGCAGCTTGGTAGGAGGTCTGGGGAACTATGGCTACACCTTC. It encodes CASSLVGGLGNYGYTF.

CDR3 sequence (DNA): TGTGCCAGTAGTGCGGGAGGCACTGAAGCTTTCTTT. This codes for CASSAGGTEAFF. This chain connects TRBV19 to TRBJ1-1; D not certain. The CDR3 is made up of 12 amino acids. In germline, CDR1 is LNHDA, CDR2 SQIVND (reference sequence). V was trimmed by 5 bases and J by 4 bases, leaving 8 bases between them.

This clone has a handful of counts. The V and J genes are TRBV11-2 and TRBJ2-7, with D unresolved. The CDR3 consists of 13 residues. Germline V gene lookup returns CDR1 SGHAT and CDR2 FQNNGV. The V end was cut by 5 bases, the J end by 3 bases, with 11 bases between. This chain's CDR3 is CASSLGSHYEQYF. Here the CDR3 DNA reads TGTGCCAGCAGCCTCGGGTCCCACTACGAGCAGTACTTC.

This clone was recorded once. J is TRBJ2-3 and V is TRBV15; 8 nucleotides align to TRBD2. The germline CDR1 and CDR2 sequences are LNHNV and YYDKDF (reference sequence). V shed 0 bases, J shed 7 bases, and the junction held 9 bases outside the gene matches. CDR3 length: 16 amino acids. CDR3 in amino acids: CATSRDLVGGANTQYF. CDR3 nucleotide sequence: TGTGCCACCAGCAGAGATCTGGTCGGGGGGGCCAATACGCAGTATTTT.

The CDR3 is CASSPWDEQFF. The CDR3 DNA reads as TGTGCCAGCAGCCCGTGGGATGAGCAGTTCTTC. The V call is TRBV2, the J call TRBJ2-1; D not resolved. The V end lost 6 bases, the J end lost 8 bases, and 8 bases lay between the germline ends. Germline V gene lookup returns CDR1 SNHLY and CDR2 FYNNEI. The CDR3 has 11 amino acids.

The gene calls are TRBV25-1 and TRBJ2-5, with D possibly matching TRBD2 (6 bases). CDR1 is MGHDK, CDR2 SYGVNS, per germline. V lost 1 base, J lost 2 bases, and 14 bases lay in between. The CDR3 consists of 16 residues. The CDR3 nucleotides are TGTGCCAGCAGTGAATGGGGGACTGGATTTCAAGAGACCCAGTACTTC. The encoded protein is CASSEWGTGFQETQYF. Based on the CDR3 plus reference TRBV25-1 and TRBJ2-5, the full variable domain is EADIYQTPRYLVIGTGKKITLECSQTMGHDKMYWYQQDPGMELHLIHYSYGVNSTEKGDLSSESTVSRIRTEHFPLTLESARPSHTSQYLCASSEWGTGFQETQYFGPGTRLLVL.